This TCR beta chain was found in a study of PD-L1 blockade in urothelial cancer (dated by TCRdb to about 2017). The study in broad terms: All patients started therapy around 2014 and received atezolizumab 1,200 mg intravenously every 3 weeks. About 90% of the roughly 30 patients were identified as males with urothelial cancer of bladder origin, and a prior smoking history was reported by 18 of 29 patients. Patients had an ECOG performance status of 0 or 1 and had received between 0 and 3 prior chemotherapy regimens. Blood samples were analyzed 3 weeks after the start of treatment (second dose) and 6 weeks after the start of treatment. Blood samples yielded a median of about 150,000 T cells and around 80,000 unique TCRs, with median clonality approximately 0.08. The study was an exploratory multi-omic analysis of somatic, immune and clinical correlates of response to PD-L1 blockade with atezolizumab in urothelial cancer. Pretreatment tumor samples and matched peripheral blood, collected serially before and after atezolizumab treatment, underwent TCR sequencing. Durable clinical benefit meant progression-free survival longer than 6 months, and TCR features were also tested against progression-free and overall survival. In the same patients, whole exome sequencing and RNA sequencing of pretreatment tumors were performed in addition to TCR sequencing. Durable clinical benefit was achieved by nine patients and was not achieved by 20 patients. Over 28 patients had pretreatment blood TCR-seq, some 25 had at least one posttreatment blood collection, and some 25 had tumor TCR-seq.

The study at large found these results: Greater expansion of tumor-associated TCR clones in peripheral blood 3 weeks after the start of treatment was observed in patients with durable benefit (n of about 20, p = 0.022). A pretreatment peripheral blood TCR clonality below the median was linked to improved progression-free and overall survival. Small sample size (n of about 30) and many exploratory analyses mean the results are intended to be hypothesis-generating.

Each PCR received spiked-in synthetic TCR analog templates so that absolute template abundance could be estimated from read counts. The immunoSEQ assay used bias-controlled V and J gene primers to amplify TCRbeta CDR3 regions from genomic DNA. Rearranged TCRbeta segments were sequenced at approximately 20X coverage. As for the original processing: Sequencing errors were corrected by clustering and CDR3s were annotated against IMGT to assign V, D and J genes. Downstream analyses used only productive TCRbeta rearrangements and left out out-of-frame or stop-codon sequences. Clonality was computed as one minus Shannon entropy normalized by the log of the number of unique productive sequences. Fisher's exact test with Benjamini-Hochberg correction, at a threshold of adjusted p below 0.01, was used to find clones that differed between time points or between blood and tumor. This is the immuneACCESS table as TCRdb keeps it, with only in-frame sequences that have V and J called. A part of the clones is gone; compared with another copy, unresolved V genes explain less than half, and the rest is unexplained. V and J calls plus clone size are reproduced from that table; the DNA served to infer D and trimming. This sample lists about 120,000 clones; more than 85% were detected once. The ten biggest clones cover 1.5% to 2% of the sample.

Explained via the paper, the time point label denotes: peripheral blood 6 weeks after treatment start. The cohort comprised fewer than 35 patients with locally advanced or metastatic urothelial carcinoma treated at Memorial Sloan Kettering on a trial protocol. Peripheral blood mononuclear cells were collected pretreatment and during treatment, with between 1 and 8 total time points obtained per patient. The Qiagen DNeasy Blood extraction kit was used to purify genomic DNA from total PBMCs and tumor samples. PBMCs were collected pretreatment and during treatment, and were isolated and stored as previously described. V is cut back by 0 bases and J by 6 bases, with 4 bases in the junction unmatched. The CDR1 and CDR2 encoded by the germline V gene (reference sequence) are MNHEY and SMNVEV. Taken from cysteine to phenylalanine, the CDR3 has 15 residues. Only the CDR3 portion is preserved as DNA: 45 bases, with reading frame beginning at the first base.

Regarding this clone: The clone's antigen remains unknown. No much larger clone exists at a distance of one base, and base qualities are not known.

The sequence was obtained from a man aged 60 to 69 with urothelial cancer. The sequence links TRBV27 to TRBJ2-7, and 11 junction bases match TRBD1. Sequences were derived from PBMCs, sampled around atezolizumab (anti-PD-L1) treatment. CDR3 protein: CASSLSGQGAFEQYF. In nucleotide form, the sequence is TGTGCCAGCAGTTTATCCGGACAGGGGGCTTTCGAGCAGTACTTC.